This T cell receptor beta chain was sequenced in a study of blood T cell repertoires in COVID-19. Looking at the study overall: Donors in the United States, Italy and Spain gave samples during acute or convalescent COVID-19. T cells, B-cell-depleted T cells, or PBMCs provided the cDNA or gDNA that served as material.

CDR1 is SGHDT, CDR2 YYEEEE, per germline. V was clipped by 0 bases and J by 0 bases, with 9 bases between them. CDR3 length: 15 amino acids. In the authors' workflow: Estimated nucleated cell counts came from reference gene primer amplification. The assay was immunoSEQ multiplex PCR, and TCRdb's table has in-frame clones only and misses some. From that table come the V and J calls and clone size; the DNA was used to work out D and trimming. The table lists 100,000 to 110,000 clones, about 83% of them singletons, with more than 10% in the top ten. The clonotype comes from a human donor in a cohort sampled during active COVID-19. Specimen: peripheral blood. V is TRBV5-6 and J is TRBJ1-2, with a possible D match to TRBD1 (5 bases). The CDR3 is CASSLVGGTNYGYTF. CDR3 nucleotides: TGTGCCAGCAGCTTGGTGGGGGGAACTAACTATGGCTACACCTTC.